The subject of this entry is one T cell receptor beta chain. Methods used by the authors: Reference gene primers were amplified, and this amplification served to estimate nucleated cell counts. Libraries were prepared by immunoSEQ multiplex PCR; TCRdb keeps only in-frame clonotypes and omits some of them. D and trimming were read from the DNA, whereas the V and J calls and clone size are those reported in that table. Altogether about 220,000 clones are present, 65% to 85% being singletons, with the ten largest covering about 13%. The sample originates from a study of blood T cell repertoires in COVID-19. Overall study: Acute and convalescent COVID-19 specimens originated in the United States, Italy and Spain. Sources were T cells, B-cell-depleted T cells, or PBMCs; the material itself was cDNA or gDNA.

Germline V lookup: CDR1 LGHDT, CDR2 YNNKEL (reference sequence). The length of the CDR3 is 15 residues. Deletions cut 4 bases from V and 4 bases from J, with 16 bases between. The sample comprised peripheral blood. The rearrangement joins TRBV3-1 (or the pseudogene TRBV3-2) to TRBJ1-1, with D unresolved. The origin of this receptor is a human donor in a cohort sampled during active COVID-19. The CDR3 coding sequence is TGTGCCAGCAGCCTGGGCCTTCCGGAGGGCACTGAAGCTTTCTTT. Its protein product is CASSLGLPEGTEAFF.